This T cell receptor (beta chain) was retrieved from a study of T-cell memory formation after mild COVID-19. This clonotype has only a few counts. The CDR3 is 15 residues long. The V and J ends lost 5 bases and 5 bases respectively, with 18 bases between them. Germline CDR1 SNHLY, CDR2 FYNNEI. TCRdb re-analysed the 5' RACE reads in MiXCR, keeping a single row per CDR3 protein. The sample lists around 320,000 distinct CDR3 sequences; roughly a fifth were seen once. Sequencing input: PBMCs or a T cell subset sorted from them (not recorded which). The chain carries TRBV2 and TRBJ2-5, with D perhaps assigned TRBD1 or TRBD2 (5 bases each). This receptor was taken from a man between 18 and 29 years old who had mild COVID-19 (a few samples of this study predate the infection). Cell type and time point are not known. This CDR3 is CASSSGPWKEETQYF. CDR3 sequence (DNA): TGTGCCAGCAGTTCGGGACCATGGAAGGAGGAGACCCAGTACTTC.